These 30 T cell receptor beta chains came from one sample sequenced in a study of T cells expressing NK-cell markers (dated by TCRdb to 2018 to 2021). To prepare the library, 5' RACE was applied. The reads were generated on an Illumina HiSeq 2000. TCRdb reprocessed the reads and assigns one entry to each CDR3 protein sequence, leaving out DNA. The table kept for this sample lists about 460,000 distinct CDR3 sequences. 1.4% of the sample is taken by the ten largest. Material: blood T cells: a sorted CD56 or NKG2C T cell subset, CD4+ or CD8+ T cells, or bulk PBMC T cells (not recorded which). The source is a woman aged 50 to 60 in good health. Donor details come from another sample of the same person, matched by shared clones.

The chain combines TRBV20-1 with TRBJ1-1; with no DNA, the TCRdb D assignment of TRBD1 cannot be verified. CDR1 and CDR2 (germline): DFQATT, SNEGSKA (reference sequence). The CDR3 runs 14 residues. CDR3 residues: CSAEGGTGESEAFF.

The chain recombines TRBV30 with TRBJ2-7; TCRdb's D call, TRBD1, is unchecked because there is no DNA. This CDR3 is built from 12 residues. The germline V gene encodes CDR1 GTSNPN and CDR2 SVGIG (reference sequence). This chain's CDR3 is CAWSPRTGEQYF. The whole variable domain, remainder taken from reference TRBV30 and TRBJ2-7, is SQTIHQWPATLVQPVGSPLSLECTVEGTSNPNLYWYRQAAGRGLQLLFYSVGIGQISSEVPQNLSASRPQDRQFILSSKKLLLSDSGFYLCAWSPRTGEQYFGPGTRLTVT.

The chain employs TRBV12-3 or TRBV12-4 and TRBJ2-3; TCRdb selects TRBD2, and the lack of DNA leaves this call unchecked. The CDR3 length is 15 residues. The CDR3 loop is CASTPRREVTDTQYF.

This chain uses TRBV2 with TRBJ1-5; TCRdb returns TRBD1, unconfirmable since there is no DNA. Germline CDR1 SNHLY, CDR2 FYNNEI. The CDR3 consists of 12 residues. CDR3 sequence: CASTLGNQPQHF.

This chain joins TRBV20-1 and TRBJ1-1. This CDR3 comprises 12 residues. Germline values: CDR1 DFQATT, CDR2 SNEGSKA (reference sequence). The chain's CDR3 is CSARAPANEAFF.

This chain links TRBV5-1 with TRBJ2-7; checking the TCRdb D call of TRBD1 is not possible without DNA. CDR3 size: 14 residues. Germline assignment: CDR1 SGHRS and CDR2 YFSETQ. The CDR3 region is CASSLPGYAYEQYF.

The gene calls are TRBV12-3 or TRBV12-4 and TRBJ1-1. This CDR3 is 15 amino acids long. The chain's CDR3 is CASSFGETRATEAFF.

The genes are TRBV10-1 and TRBJ1-1. The CDR3 runs 14 residues. Looked up from germline, CDR1 is WNHNN and CDR2 is SYGVQD (reference sequence). CDR3: CASSESSSGTEAFF.

The chain couples TRBV5-1 to TRBJ2-1. CDR3 length equals 14 residues. The germline gives CDR1 SGHRS, CDR2 YFSETQ. CDR3 sequence: CASSRITDNEEQFF.

The gene calls are TRBV30 and TRBJ1-5; the TRBD1 assignment by TCRdb is unverifiable without DNA. In germline, CDR1 is GTSNPN, CDR2 SVGIG (reference sequence). This CDR3 region has 13 residues. The chain's CDR3 is CAWSAGGRQPQHF.

This chain joins TRBV4-1 and TRBJ2-2. CDR1 and CDR2 from the germline V gene are MGHRA and YSYEKL. There are 17 residues in the CDR3. The CDR3 spells CASSQRQFPFNTGELFF.

The rearrangement uses TRBV3-1 and TRBJ2-7; TCRdb's assignment of TRBD1 cannot be checked, as there is no DNA. There are 15 residues in the CDR3. Germline CDR1 reads LGHDT; CDR2 reads YNNKEL (reference sequence). The CDR3: CASSQVGGAFYEQYF.

The chain recombines TRBV7-2 with TRBJ2-5; there is no DNA to check the TCRdb D call of TRBD2. From germline, CDR1 is SGHTA and CDR2 FQGNSA. This CDR3 is built from 16 residues. Here the CDR3 reads CASSLIRTLARETQYF. Full variable domain (rest looked up from reference TRBV7-2 and TRBJ2-5): GAGVSQSPSNKVTEKGKDVELRCDPISGHTALYWYRQSLGQGLEFLIYFQGNSAPDKSGLPSDRFSAERTGGSVSTLTIQRTQQEDSAVYLCASSLIRTLARETQYFGPGTRLLVL.

The V gene is TRBV14, the J gene TRBJ2-1; TCRdb's D gene call, TRBD2, goes unchecked for lack of DNA. Germline CDR1 and CDR2: SGHDN and FVKESK. CDR3 size: 15 residues. This CDR3 is CASSQLAGVNNEQFF.

The V and J genes are TRBV4-1 and TRBJ2-1; TCRdb calls TRBD2, which cannot be checked without DNA. This CDR3 comprises 16 residues. Germline CDR1 reads MGHRA; CDR2 reads YSYEKL. The CDR3 protein is CASSQRSGRAGDEQFF.

This chain uses TRBV20-1 with TRBJ2-3; TCRdb selects TRBD2, and the lack of DNA leaves this call unchecked. Germline CDR1 and CDR2: DFQATT and SNEGSKA (reference sequence). The CDR3 covers 16 residues. The CDR3 sequence: CSARDPTSGSPDTQYF.

The rearrangement uses TRBV12-3 or TRBV12-4 and TRBJ1-2; absent DNA, TCRdb's TRBD1 call cannot be checked. The CDR3 is 12 residues long. The CDR3 sequence is CASVRTGRGYTF.

The CDR3: CASNPGDSGNTIYF. This chain joins TRBV9 and TRBJ1-3; TCRdb returns TRBD1, unconfirmable since there is no DNA. The CDR3 is made up of 14 amino acids. Per germline, CDR1 SGDLS and CDR2 YYNGEE.

The CDR3: CATSDHDREGEQYF. The rearrangement uses TRBV24-1 and TRBJ2-7; lacking DNA, the TRBD1 call made by TCRdb goes unchecked. The length of the CDR3 is 14 residues. Germline CDR1 reads KGHDR; CDR2 reads SFDVKD.

The chain has TRBV6-5 and TRBJ2-1; the D gene TCRdb calls, TRBD1, cannot be checked with no DNA. Germline lookup yields CDR1 MNHEY and CDR2 SVGAGI. This CDR3 has 16 residues. The CDR3 loop reads CASSYSGAAAVYEQFF.

The chain joins TRBV5-1 to TRBJ2-1; TCRdb reports TRBD2, a call that lacks DNA to check it against. This CDR3 region has 16 residues. Germline CDR1 reads SGHRS; CDR2 reads YFSETQ. CDR3: CASSLGMSGRGNEQFF.

The chain employs TRBV7-2 and TRBJ2-1; TCRdb's D gene call, TRBD2, goes unchecked for lack of DNA. The CDR3 runs to 14 residues. CDR1 is SGHTA, CDR2 FQGNSA, per germline. This CDR3 reads CASRASGKVHEQFF.

The chain uses TRBV7-2 and TRBJ2-5; checking the TCRdb D call of TRBD1 is not possible without DNA. Germline assignment: CDR1 SGHTA and CDR2 FQGNSA. There are 16 residues in the CDR3. The CDR3 spells CASSRSTRGRKETQYF.

This CDR3 is CASSKQWVSSYEQYF. The chain employs TRBV7-9 and TRBJ2-7; the TRBD1 assignment by TCRdb is unverifiable without DNA. The CDR3 is 15 residues long. Germline CDR1 and CDR2: SEHNR and FQNEAQ (reference sequence).

This chain uses TRBV27 with TRBJ2-6; TCRdb lists TRBD1, though no DNA is available to test this call. CDR1 and CDR2 (germline): MNHEY, SMNVEV (reference sequence). The CDR3 has 18 amino acids. The CDR3 sequence is CASRHLTGGGSGANVLTF.

The rearrangement joins TRBV4-2 to TRBJ2-1; TCRdb reports TRBD2, a call that lacks DNA to check it against. This CDR3 is built from 15 residues. Germline V gene data show CDR1 as LGHNA and CDR2 as YNFKEQ. Here the CDR3 reads CASSRVAVAYNEQFF.

V and J are TRBV5-1 and TRBJ2-7. CDR1 and CDR2 (germline): SGHRS, YFSETQ. This CDR3 has 13 amino acids. The CDR3 reads CASSRATGYEQYF.

The chain recombines TRBV12-5 with TRBJ2-1. This CDR3 region has 15 residues. Germline V CDR1 and CDR2: LGHNT, FRNRAP. The CDR3 protein is CASGLPTSSYNEQFF.

V is TRBV11-2 and J is TRBJ1-1; as DNA is missing, the TRBD1 call by TCRdb cannot be tested. The CDR3 is made up of 14 amino acids. Looked up from germline, CDR1 is SGHAT and CDR2 is FQNNGV. CDR3 sequence reads: CASSLYAGSNEAFF. Drawing the rest from reference TRBV11-2 and TRBJ1-1, the complete variable domain is EAGVAQSPRYKIIEKRQSVAFWCNPISGHATLYWYQQILGQGPKLLIQFQNNGVVDDSQLPKDRFSAERLKGVDSTLKIQPAKLEDSAVYLCASSLYAGSNEAFFGQGTRLTVV.

The rearrangement links TRBV12-3 or TRBV12-4 to TRBJ2-1. The CDR3 length is 15 residues. The CDR3 loop reads CASSRPPISYNEQFF.